The 10 T cell receptor beta chains given below trace back to one sample, sequenced in a study of blood T cell repertoires in COVID-19. TCRdb's copy holds only in-frame clones and misses some; the assay was immunoSEQ multiplex PCR. This sample has some 72,000 clones; roughly 90% occur once, and the top ten carry about 0.5%. Sequencing input: peripheral blood. The receptors were sampled from a man aged 55 to 70 with acute or convalescent COVID-19.

The V gene is TRBV6-5, the J gene TRBJ2-7; D not certain. Trimming stripped 6 bases from V and 6 bases from J, with 9 bases between. This CDR3 contains 11 residues. From germline, CDR1 is MNHEY and CDR2 SVGAGI. CDR3 sequence reads: CASSNSLEQYF. The CDR3 DNA is TGTGCCAGCAGCAACAGCCTCGAGCAGTACTTC.

In this sample, this clone turned up a few times. The chain carries TRBV5-6 and TRBJ2-3; D not resolved. The CDR3 consists of 14 residues. Trimming removed 2 bases at V and 2 bases at J, with 9 bases between. Per the germline V gene, CDR1 is SGHDT and CDR2 is YYEEEE. Here the CDR3 DNA reads TGTGCCAGCAGCTTTGACTGGTCCACAGATACGCAGTATTTT. It specifies CASSFDWSTDTQYF.

The chain couples TRBV14 to TRBJ1-5, with D possibly being TRBD1 (6 bases). The CDR3 runs to 14 residues. Germline values: CDR1 SGHDN, CDR2 FVKESK. V was clipped by 3 bases and J by 2 bases, with 8 bases between them. CDR3 protein: CASSQAGGNQPQHF. The CDR3 DNA follows: TGTGCCAGCAGCCAGGCAGGGGGCAATCAGCCCCAGCATTTT.

The J gene is TRBJ2-7, the V gene TRBV27, with 12 bases matching TRBD2. With 2 bases clipped from V and 2 bases from J, the junction kept 7 bases outside the gene matches. CDR1 is MNHEY, CDR2 SMNVEV, per germline (reference sequence). The CDR3 has 17 residues. CDR3 bases: TGTGCCAGCAGTTTAGGACTAGCGGGACCTATCACCTACGAGCAGTACTTC. Translation: CASSLGLAGPITYEQYF.

This clone was found once. Other DNA sequences from this sample encode an identical CDR3 as well. The chain employs TRBV18 and TRBJ2-5, with a tentative D call TRBD1 (6 bases). V lost 4 bases to trimming and J lost 5 bases, with 14 bases between them. Per germline, CDR1 KGHSH and CDR2 LQKENI. The CDR3 spans 14 residues. CDR3 bases: TGTGCCAGCTCACTACAGGGTGCTGGTGAGACCCAGTACTTC. It yields the protein CASSLQGAGETQYF.

V usage is TRBV6-1 and J usage is TRBJ1-5; possible D gene TRBD1, 6 bases. CDR1 MNHNS and CDR2 SASEGT come from the germline V gene. V gave up 3 bases and J gave up 2 bases, with 8 bases separating them. The CDR3 contains 14 residues. The CDR3 DNA follows: TGTGCCAGCAGTGACGCAGGGGGCAATCAGCCCCAGCATTTT. Its translation is CASSDAGGNQPQHF.

V is TRBV28 and J is TRBJ2-2; 11 positions match TRBD2. CDR1 and CDR2 (germline): MDHEN, SYDVKM. The CDR3 extends over 16 amino acids. Germline trimming cut 2 bases from V and 6 bases from J; bases unmatched to any gene: 5. In nucleotides, the CDR3 is TGTGCCAGCAGTTTAATTAGCGGGGGGGCCGCCGGGGAGCTGTTTTTT. Its protein is CASSLISGGAAGELFF.

The rearrangement links TRBV19 to TRBJ2-3, with TRBD2 matching over 10 bases. The CDR3 has 18 amino acids. V lost 1 base and J lost 0; bases outside the gene matches: 7. The germline V gene has CDR1 LNHDA and CDR2 SQIVND (reference sequence). CDR3 loop: CASSIGSSGSLSTDTQYF. In nucleotides, the CDR3 is TGTGCCAGTAGTATAGGGTCTAGCGGGAGCCTTAGCACAGATACGCAGTATTTT.

The CDR3 bases are TGTGCCAGCAGTTGGACAGGGGCCCCGAGCTATGGCTACACCTTC. Its protein product is CASSWTGAPSYGYTF. This chain connects TRBV27 to TRBJ1-2; 9 positions agree with TRBD1. This CDR3 comprises 15 residues. V shed 4 bases, J shed 4 bases, and the junction held 7 bases outside the gene matches. Germline V gene lookup returns CDR1 MNHEY and CDR2 SMNVEV (reference sequence).

The chain employs TRBV5-4 and TRBJ2-2, with D unclear. The CDR3 spans 14 residues. V was shortened by 2 bases and J by 0 bases, with 5 bases between the two germline ends. Looked up from germline, CDR1 is SGHNT and CDR2 is YYREEE (reference sequence). CDR3 sequence: CASSFSPNTGELFF. DNA of the CDR3: TGTGCCAGCAGCTTCTCTCCGAACACCGGGGAGCTGTTTTTT.